What follows are 27 T cell receptor beta chains derived from one specimen sequenced in a study of CD8+CD57+ T cells in acquired aplastic anemia. Genomic DNA, the template, was used for profiling of the TCR beta VDJ and CDR3. TCRdb analysed the reads with MiXCR anew, one entry per CDR3 protein. Of approximately 200,000 distinct CDR3 sequences listed, over 60% were seen once; the top ten hold 46%. The sample taken for sequencing was sorted CD4+, CD8+, or CD8+CD57+ T cells (not recorded which) from PBMCs. The receptors come from a human donor with severe aplastic anemia or a healthy control (not recorded which).

This clonotype was recorded at least ten times. The chain links TRBV11-2 to TRBJ1-2; D uncertain. The V end lost 4 bases, the J end lost 8 bases, and 8 bases lay between the germline ends. Germline CDR1 SGHAT, CDR2 FQNNGV. The CDR3 is 11 amino acids. In DNA form, the CDR3 reads TGTGCCAGCAGCTCCCTACAGGGCTACACCTTC. Its protein product is CASSSLQGYTF. Together with reference TRBV11-2 and TRBJ1-2, the CDR3 gives the full variable domain: EAGVAQSPRYKIIEKRQSVAFWCNPISGHATLYWYQQILGQGPKLLIQFQNNGVVDDSQLPKDRFSAERLKGVDSTLKIQPAKLEDSAVYLCASSSLQGYTFGSGTRLTVV.

The chain carries TRBV9 and TRBJ2-3, with D perhaps given as TRBD1 or TRBD2 (5 bases each). The CDR3 contains 15 residues. V lost 3 bases and J 8 bases, leaving 19 bases between the germline ends. Germline lookup yields CDR1 SGDLS and CDR2 YYNGEE. The CDR3 DNA reads as TGTGCCAGCAGCGCCCCGGGACCGACAACGGGTACGCAGTATTTT. This sequence encodes CASSAPGPTTGTQYF.

The chain is built from TRBV7-2 and TRBJ1-2, with D unclear. CDR3 length: 15 amino acids. Germline V gives CDR1 SGHTA, CDR2 FQGNSA. V shed 3 bases and J shed 2 bases, with 13 bases lying between them. DNA of the CDR3: TGTGCCAGCAGCTTCACAGCGATACGGAACTATGGCTACACCTTC. Encoded protein: CASSFTAIRNYGYTF. The full variable domain, rest sourced from reference TRBV7-2 and TRBJ1-2, is GAGVSQSPSNKVTEKGKDVELRCDPISGHTALYWYRQSLGQGLEFLIYFQGNSAPDKSGLPSDRFSAERTGGSVSTLTIQRTQQEDSAVYLCASSFTAIRNYGYTFGSGTRLTVV.

The chain joins TRBV7-2 to TRBJ1-6; D gene ambiguous. CDR1 and CDR2 (germline): SGHTA, FQGNSA. V was trimmed by 1 base and J by 0 bases, leaving 7 bases between them. The length of the CDR3 is 16 residues. As DNA, the CDR3 is TGTGCCAGCAGCTTAGTCCAGAGCTCCTATAATTCACCCCTCCACTTT. It codes for CASSLVQSSYNSPLHF.

The table lists this clonotype with many counts. The rearrangement uses TRBV15 and TRBJ2-1, with 7 bases lining up with TRBD2. This CDR3 comprises 17 residues. Trimming removed 5 bases from V and 4 bases from J; junction bases left unmatched: 14. Germline V CDR1 and CDR2: LNHNV, YYDKDF (reference sequence). CDR3 in amino acids: CATSSLLAGVQYNEQFF. The CDR3 nucleotides are TGTGCCACCAGCTCCCTATTGGCGGGGGTACAGTACAATGAGCAGTTCTTC.

The chain links TRBV10-3 to TRBJ2-1, with 7 bases fitting TRBD1. V trimming: 8 bases; J trimming: 2 bases; junction bases outside the gene matches: 3. The CDR3 is 13 amino acids. Germline CDR1 and CDR2: ENHRY and SYGVKD. CDR3: CAIRTGTYNEQFF. CDR3 sequence (DNA): TGTGCCATCCGGACAGGAACCTACAATGAGCAGTTCTTC.

V usage is TRBV2 and J usage is TRBJ2-7, with 7 bases matching TRBD1. The germline V gene encodes CDR1 SNHLY and CDR2 FYNNEI. The CDR3 has 12 amino acids. The ends lost 5 bases at V and 5 bases at J; junction bases unmatched: 3. CDR3 residues: CASSTDRDEQYF. DNA for the CDR3: TGTGCCAGCAGTACCGACAGGGACGAGCAGTACTTC.

The chain combines TRBV2 with TRBJ1-3, with D hard to call. The V and J ends lost 5 bases and 0 bases respectively, with 17 bases between them. Germline V gene sequence: CDR1 SNHLY, CDR2 FYNNEI. The CDR3 extends over 17 amino acids. CDR3 amino acids: CASSYSQRESSGNTIYF. Here the CDR3 DNA reads TGTGCCAGCAGTTACTCGCAGCGGGAGAGCTCTGGAAACACCATATATTTT. Variable domain in full (rest from reference TRBV2 and TRBJ1-3): EPEVTQTPSHQVTQMGQEVILRCVPISNHLYFYWYRQILGQKVEFLVSFYNNEISEKSEIFDDQFSVERPDGSNFTLKIRSTKLEDSAMYFCASSYSQRESSGNTIYFGEGSWLTVV.

The rearrangement links TRBV10-3 to TRBJ2-5; D could derive from TRBD1 or TRBD2 (5 bases each). The CDR3 covers 12 residues. Germline CDR1 is ENHRY and CDR2 is SYGVKD. Trimming cost V 6 bases and J 8 bases, with 13 bases left between them. CDR3 in amino acids: CAIRTDEGTQYF. The CDR3 coding sequence is TGTGCCATCAGGACAGACGAGGGTACCCAGTACTTC.

The chain combines TRBV2 with TRBJ2-7; TRBD2 might be the D (5 bases). The V and J ends lost 6 bases and 7 bases respectively, with 22 bases between them. Per the germline V gene, CDR1 is SNHLY and CDR2 is FYNNEI. The CDR3 has 15 amino acids. The chain's CDR3 is CASSDLGGLLLEQYF. CDR3 bases: TGTGCCAGCAGCGACTTAGGTGGACTGCTCCTAGAGCAGTACTTC.

V and J are TRBV7-9 and TRBJ2-7; D is perhaps TRBD1 (6 bases). Germline CDR1 SEHNR, CDR2 FQNEAQ (reference sequence). Trimming removed 6 bases at V and 3 bases at J, with 12 bases between. The CDR3 spans 13 residues. CDR3 amino acids: CASSQGLYYEQYF. CDR3 nucleotides: TGTGCCAGCAGTCAGGGGCTTTACTACGAGCAGTACTTC.

This clonotype was counted only a few times. The chain joins TRBV12-3 or TRBV12-4 to TRBJ2-1, with D hard to call. The CDR3 runs 11 residues. Between the trimmed V and J ends, which lost 1 base and 13 bases, there was a span of 8 bases. The CDR3 spells CASSLVRQQFF. The CDR3 nucleotides are TGTGCCAGCAGTTTAGTCCGACAACAGTTCTTC.

By share of the sample, this clonotype is medium-sized. V and J are TRBV15 and TRBJ2-1; tentatively, D is TRBD2 (6 bases). V was trimmed by 0 bases and J by 4 bases, leaving 13 bases between them. CDR3 length equals 16 residues. Per germline, CDR1 LNHNV and CDR2 YYDKDF (reference sequence). Here the CDR3 reads CATSRDGDLGYNEQFF. In nucleotides, the CDR3 is TGTGCCACCAGCAGAGATGGGGACTTGGGTTACAATGAGCAGTTCTTC. Combining the CDR3 with reference TRBV15 and TRBJ2-1 gives the whole variable domain DAMVIQNPRYQVTQFGKPVTLSCSQTLNHNVMYWYQQKSSQAPKLLFHYYDKDFNNEADTPDNFQSRRPNTSFCFLDIRSPGLGDTAMYLCATSRDGDLGYNEQFFGPGTRLTVL.

The chain combines TRBV6-4 with TRBJ2-3; 7 bases align to TRBD1. V gave up 6 bases and J gave up 1 base; unmatched junction bases: 4. This CDR3 has 14 amino acids. The germline V gene has CDR1 MRHNA and CDR2 SNTAGT. The DNA for the CDR3 is TGTGCCAGCAGCCCCACAGGGGGCACAGATACGCAGTATTTT. Translating it yields CASSPTGGTDTQYF.

This clonotype was picked up a small number of times. The J gene is TRBJ2-7, the V gene TRBV2; 11 nucleotides agree with TRBD1. CDR1 SNHLY and CDR2 FYNNEI come from the germline V gene. The trim removed 8 bases at V and 2 bases at J, leaving 8 bases unmatched. The CDR3 runs 15 residues. CDR3 protein: CASSLPGQGAYEQYF. The CDR3 coding sequence is TGTGCCAGCTCACTTCCGGGACAGGGGGCCTACGAGCAGTACTTC.

The chain employs TRBV7-9 and TRBJ2-7; 8 bases agree with TRBD1. V was clipped by 3 bases and J by 2 bases; unmatched bases: 6. CDR3 length: 15 residues. Looked up from germline, CDR1 is SEHNR and CDR2 is FQNEAQ (reference sequence). The CDR3 spells CASSLNPGGPYEQYF. CDR3 bases: TGTGCCAGCAGCTTGAATCCAGGGGGCCCCTACGAGCAGTACTTC.

Comments on this clonotype: Relative to the germline gene, one junction end is altered; a read error may explain this. The chain links TRBV7-6 to TRBJ2-2; 14 nucleotides match TRBD2. The CDR3 loop spans 17 amino acids. CDR1 is SGHVS and CDR2 is FNYEAQ in the germline V gene. CDR3 DNA sequence: TGTGCTAGCAGCCCGACTAGCGGGAGGGCCGAGGTCGGGGAGCTGTTTTTT. This encodes CASSPTSGRAEVGELFF. The variable domain in full, with the rest retrieved from reference TRBV7-6 and TRBJ2-2, is GAGVSQSPRYKVTKRGQDVALRCDPISGHVSLYWYRQALGQGPEFLTYFNYEAQQDKSGLPNDRFSAERPEGSISTLTIQRTEQRDSAMYRCASSPTSGRAEVGELFFGEGSRLTVL.

This clonotype was recorded only once. The chain has TRBV5-1 and TRBJ2-3; the D gene is possibly TRBD1 (5 bases). CDR3 length: 17 amino acids. Looked up from germline, CDR1 is SGHRS and CDR2 is YFSETQ. V gave up 0 bases and J gave up 1 base, with 15 bases separating them. The CDR3 nucleotides are TGCGCCAGCAGCTTGGTATTTAGGGGTAGAGGCACAGATACGCAGTATTTT. Translation gives CASSLVFRGRGTDTQYF.

Remarks on this clonotype: One end of the junction fails to match germline, which may point to a read error. The rearrangement uses TRBV20-1 and TRBJ2-3; possibly TRBD1 or TRBD2 for D (5 bases each). Per the germline V gene, CDR1 is DFQATT and CDR2 is SNEGSKA (reference sequence). The CDR3 spans 12 residues. Here the CDR3 reads CSTRDPGDTQYF. The CDR3 region has the DNA TGCAGTACTAGGGACCCTGGGGATACGCAGTATTTT.

This clonotype was observed a few times. The rearrangement joins TRBV20-1 to TRBJ1-2; D gene uncertain. V was shortened by 3 bases and J by 3 bases, with 11 bases between the two germline ends. Germline assignment: CDR1 DFQATT and CDR2 SNEGSKA (reference sequence). This CDR3 spans 13 amino acids. The CDR3 nucleotides are TGCAGTGCTAGGGAATACCCGGACTATGGCTACACCTTC. Translation gives CSAREYPDYGYTF.

In its sample, this clonotype was seen a few times. The chain couples TRBV2 to TRBJ2-5, with D perhaps TRBD1 (5 bases). Germline CDR1 is SNHLY and CDR2 is FYNNEI. There are 15 residues in the CDR3. Trimming took off 1 base at V and 1 base at J, with 10 bases between the two ends. DNA of the CDR3: TGTGCCAGCAGTGAAGGACTCAGGGCCCAAGAGACCCAGTACTTC. Its protein product is CASSEGLRAQETQYF.

The gene calls are TRBV7-9 and TRBJ2-1; tentative D call: TRBD1 (6 bases). From germline, CDR1 is SEHNR and CDR2 FQNEAQ (reference sequence). Between the trimmed V and J ends, which lost 5 bases and 5 bases, there was a span of 16 bases. The CDR3 length is 15 residues. As DNA, the CDR3 is TGTGCCAGCAGCAGTACAGGGTCGGCCCACAATGAGCAGTTCTTC. It translates to CASSSTGSAHNEQFF.

The V and J genes are TRBV2 and TRBJ2-2, with 7 bases matching TRBD1. The germline CDR1 and CDR2 sequences are SNHLY and FYNNEI. The V gene end was trimmed by 6 bases and the J gene end by 7 bases; junction bases not matched to a gene: 17. The CDR3 contains 17 residues. DNA of the CDR3: TGTGCCAGCAGCCTAAATGTCCTCACAGGGGTGGGCGGGGAGCTGTTTTTT. Amino acid sequence: CASSLNVLTGVGGELFF.

The chain employs TRBV9 and TRBJ2-3, with 10 nucleotides matching TRBD2. Germline V gives CDR1 SGDLS, CDR2 YYNGEE. There are 16 residues in the CDR3. Trimming took 4 bases from V and 6 from J; bases not matched to a gene: 11. Here the CDR3 DNA reads TGTGCCAGCAGCACCGGAGTAGCGGGGGGCGGCGATACGCAGTATTTT. Its translation: CASSTGVAGGGDTQYF. The variable domain in full, with the rest retrieved from reference TRBV9 and TRBJ2-3, is DSGVTQTPKHLITATGQRVTLRCSPRSGDLSVYWYQQSLDQGLQFLIQYYNGEERAKGNILERFSAQQFPDLHSELNLSSLELGDSALYFCASSTGVAGGGDTQYFGPGTRLTVL.

There are many counts of this clonotype. This chain joins TRBV24-1 and TRBJ2-1; the D is unclear. This CDR3 contains 12 residues. With 4 bases removed from V and 6 bases from J, the gap between germline ends came to 6 bases. Germline loops: CDR1 KGHDR, CDR2 SFDVKD. The CDR3, as DNA: TGTGCCACCAGTGACGCAACCAATGAGCAGTTCTTC. Its protein product is CATSDATNEQFF.

The chain uses TRBV7-2 and TRBJ2-3, with D possibly being TRBD1 (5 bases). The V end was cut by 0 bases, the J end by 0 bases, with 13 bases between. CDR1 is SGHTA, CDR2 FQGNSA, per germline. This CDR3 region has 17 residues. The CDR3 sequence: CASSLAVQAVSTDTQYF. The CDR3 DNA reads as TGTGCCAGCAGCTTAGCAGTACAGGCTGTGAGCACAGATACGCAGTATTTT.

As DNA, the CDR3 is TGCAGTGCTAGAGTTAGCGGGGAGACCCAGTACTTC. Amino acids: CSARVSGETQYF. The rearrangement links TRBV20-1 to TRBJ2-5; TRBD2 matches 7 bases. Germline trimming cut 1 base from V and 5 bases from J; bases unmatched to any gene: 1. The CDR3 contains 12 residues. The V gene's germline CDR1 is DFQATT and CDR2 SNEGSKA (reference sequence).